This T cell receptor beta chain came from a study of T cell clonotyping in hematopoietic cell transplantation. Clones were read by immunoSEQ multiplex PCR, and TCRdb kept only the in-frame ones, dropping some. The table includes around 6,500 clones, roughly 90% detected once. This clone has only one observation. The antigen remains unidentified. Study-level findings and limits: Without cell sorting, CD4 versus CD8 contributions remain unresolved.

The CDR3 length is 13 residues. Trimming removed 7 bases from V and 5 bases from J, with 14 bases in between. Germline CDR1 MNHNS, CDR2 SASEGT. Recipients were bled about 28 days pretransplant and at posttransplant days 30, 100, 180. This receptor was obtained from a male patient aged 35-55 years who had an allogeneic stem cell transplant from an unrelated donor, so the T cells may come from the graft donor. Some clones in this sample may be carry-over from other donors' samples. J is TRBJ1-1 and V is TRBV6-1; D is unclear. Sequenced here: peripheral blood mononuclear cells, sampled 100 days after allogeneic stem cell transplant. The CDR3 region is CASIRAGGTEAFF. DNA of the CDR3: TGTGCCAGCATTAGGGCGGGAGGGACTGAAGCTTTCTTT.